The rows below give T cell receptor beta chains drawn from one sample of a study of blood T cell repertoires in COVID-19. TCRdb keeps only in-frame clones here, not all; method: immunoSEQ multiplex PCR. The profile shows about 330,000 clones, approximately 89% of them singletons. The sequenced material came from PBMCs or T cells enriched from blood (not recorded which). Every receptor here comes from a woman in her thirties who had recovered from COVID-19. CDR3s include the opening cysteine and the closing phenylalanine or tryptophan. D genes are given only for firm matches. Not every row has a clone size; where given, it reads once, few, many or a size class.

v_gene	j_gene	d_gene	abundance	CDR3nt	CDR3aa
TRBV30	TRBJ1-5	.	.	TGTGCCTGGAGCGCAGACAGTCATAGCAATCAGCCCCAGCATTTT	CAWSADSHSNQPQHF
TRBV4-3	TRBJ1-5	.	.	TGCGCCAGCAGCCAAGACAGGTCGGGGGATCAGCCCCAGCATTTT	CASSQDRSGDQPQHF
TRBV19	TRBJ1-1	.	.	TGTGCCAGTAGTATAGACCGCAGGTCTTCGAACACTGAAGCTTTCTTT	CASSIDRRSSNTEAFF
TRBV9	TRBJ2-1	TRBD2	.	TGTGCCAGCAGCAACCCAGGACTAGCGGGGGAGTCCTACAATGAGCAGTTCTTC	CASSNPGLAGESYNEQFF
TRBV7-9	TRBJ2-7	.	.	TGTGCCAGCAGCCCATACCTTAGGGGTTCTGAGCAGTACTTC	CASSPYLRGSEQYF
TRBV5-4	TRBJ2-3	TRBD1	.	TGTGCCAGCAGCGTGGACAGGTTCACAGATACGCAGTATTTT	CASSVDRFTDTQYF
TRBV28	TRBJ1-1	.	.	TGTGCCAGCAGAGGACACCGGAACACTGAAGCTTTCTTT	CASRGHRNTEAFF
TRBV7-6	TRBJ2-5	TRBD2	.	TGTGCCAGCAGCCATAGGACTAGCCGCCAAGAGACCCAGTACTTC	CASSHRTSRQETQYF
TRBV18	TRBJ2-1	.	.	TGTGCCAGCTCCCCCACCCCGGGGGAGCAGTTCTTC	CASSPTPGEQFF
TRBV9	TRBJ1-2	.	.	TGTGCCAGCAGCGCCTCTCCCGTGCGACTGGATGGCTACACCTTC	CASSASPVRLDGYTF
TRBV11-3	TRBJ2-7	.	.	TGTGCCAGCAGCTTACGGGGATACTCCTACGAGCAGTACTTC	CASSLRGYSYEQYF
TRBV5-1	TRBJ1-2	.	.	TGCGCCAGCAGCTTGGAGCCGGTTTTCTATGGCTACACCTTC	CASSLEPVFYGYTF
TRBV3-1/TRBV3-2	TRBJ2-2	.	.	TGTGCCAGCAGAACATGGACAGCCAACACCGGGGAGCTGTTTTTT	CASRTWTANTGELFF
TRBV7-2	TRBJ1-5	.	.	TGTGCCAGCAGCTTAGAGACAGGGCCCCAGCATTTT	CASSLETGPQHF
TRBV5-1	TRBJ2-2	.	.	TGCGCCAGCAGTTCCCAATCCGGGGCCGGGGAGCTGTTTTTT	CASSSQSGAGELFF
TRBV6-9	TRBJ2-1	TRBD2	.	TGTGCCAGCAGCCTCAAGCGGGGGACCCAGGTTGGCGAGCAGTTCTTC	CASSLKRGTQVGEQFF
TRBV5-1	TRBJ1-2	.	.	TGCGCCAGCAGTTTCGCAGGGAGGGGGTATGGCTACACCTTC	CASSFAGRGYGYTF
TRBV5-5	TRBJ1-5	.	once	TGTGCCAGCACCCGACAGCCGGAGATCGGCCAGCCCCAGCATTTT	CASTRQPEIGQPQHF
TRBV4-3	TRBJ2-7	.	.	TGCGCCAGCAGCCAGGGTGACAGGTCGACCCACGAGCAGTACTTC	CASSQGDRSTHEQYF
TRBV6-6	TRBJ1-3	.	.	TGTGCCAGCAGGACGAACAGGGACTCTGGAAACACCATATATTTT	CASRTNRDSGNTIYF
TRBV7-9	TRBJ1-1	.	.	TGTGCCAGCAGCCCAGGGGTGCAGGGAAACACTGAAGCTTTCTTT	CASSPGVQGNTEAFF
TRBV4-2	TRBJ1-3	.	.	TGTGCCAGCAGCCAAGATGGAGGGGAGCTGAGCTCTGGAAACACCATATATTTT	CASSQDGGELSSGNTIYF